Below, one T cell receptor (beta chain) is given with its context. This clonotype was detected a few times. This clone's antigen is unknown. Per-nucleotide qualities are absent, and no much larger clonotype sits a single base away. The sample's treatment or condition label, decoded: allogeneic hematopoietic cell transplantation with graft depleted of TCRalphabeta T cells and CD19 B cells. The transplant recipients were children given TCRalphabeta/CD19-depleted allogeneic hematopoietic cell grafts. These data originate in a study of T-cell reconstitution after alpha-beta-depleted transplantation in children (dated by TCRdb to the mid-2010s). Notes on the research overall: Using TCR repertoire profiling, the study quantitatively followed how T-cell immune reconstitution unfolded in children after TCRalphabeta/CD19-depleted allogeneic hematopoietic cell transplantation.

The cysteine opens and the phenylalanine closes a CDR3 of 15 amino acids. The kept DNA is CDR3 alone, 45 bases in frame from the first base. The germline V gene specifies MDHEN as CDR1 and SYDVKM as CDR2. V and J lose 4 bases and 0 bases, and a span of 13 bases separates them. The full study reports these points: Hyperexpanded clone frequencies declined over subsequent months; after one year, T-cell counts and TCRbeta diversity were mostly attributed to newly produced T cells. The apparently early alphabetaT-cell count recovery about two months after transplant was reportedly dependent on only several hundred rapidly expanded clones derived from non-depleted graft cells. In some patients, the high TCRbeta diversity seen at day 60 was put down to recipient T cells and intrathymic progenitors that had survived conditioning.

To prepare the library, PCR was applied. These reads were obtained on an Illumina HiSeq 2500. To normalize quantification of the TCRbeta repertoire, the TCR libraries were built with molecular barcoding that relied on unique molecular identifiers. TCRdb reran the public reads through fastp at Q25 and MiXCR, keeping productive beta chains. Each CDR3 protein appears once, grouped with its most common genes and DNA. This sample gives roughly 350,000 distinct CDR3 sequences in total; 15% to 20% of them show up just once. Approximately 44% of the sample belongs to the ten largest clones. Material: PBMCs, mostly from graft donor cells, obtained 360 days after TCRalphabeta/CD19-depleted stem cell transplant. The origin of this receptor is a male patient between 2 and 9 years old who had a stem cell transplant for acute lymphoblastic leukemia, so the T cells may come from the graft donor. The chain was built from TRBV28 and TRBJ2-7; the D gene lacks a confident call. The CDR3 in this case is CASSSYIESSYEQYF. Here is the DNA: TGTGCCAGCAGTTCCTATATAGAGTCCTCCTACGAGCAGTACTTC.